This entry concerns a single T cell receptor (beta chain). Its antigen is unidentified. The entry originates in a study of T cell responses to AZD1222 COVID-19 vaccine. Study-wide findings and caveats: Reports say nearly half of spike-specific TCRs go after unmutated variant regions.

TCRdb's table, derived via immunoSEQ multiplex PCR, lists solely in-frame clones and lacks some. The sample has roughly 120,000 clones, about nine tenths seen once. The receptor was isolated from an adult in good health. The sequences come from peripheral blood, collected on day 0 of MenACWY control vaccination.

CDR3 in DNA: TGTGCCAGCAGCCACAGGGGGCCCGATGCAACTAATGAAAAACTGTTTTTT. It encodes CASSHRGPDATNEKLFF. V is TRBV3-1 (or the pseudogene TRBV3-2) and J is TRBJ1-4, with 8 bases matching TRBD1. Germline trimming cut 3 bases from V and 0 bases from J; bases unmatched to any gene: 6. The CDR3 loop spans 17 amino acids. CDR1 is LGHDT and CDR2 is YNNKEL in the germline V gene (reference sequence).